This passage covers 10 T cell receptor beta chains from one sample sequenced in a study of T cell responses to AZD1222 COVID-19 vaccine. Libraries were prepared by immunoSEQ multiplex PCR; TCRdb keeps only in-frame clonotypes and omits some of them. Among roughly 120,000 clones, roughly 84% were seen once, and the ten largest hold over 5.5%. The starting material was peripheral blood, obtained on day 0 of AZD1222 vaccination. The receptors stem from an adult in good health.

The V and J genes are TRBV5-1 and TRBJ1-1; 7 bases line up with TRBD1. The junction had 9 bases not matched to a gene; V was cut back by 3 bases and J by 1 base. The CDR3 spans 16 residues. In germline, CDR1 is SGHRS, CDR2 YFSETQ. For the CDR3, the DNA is TGCGCCAGCAGCTCCGGGACAGCAAACAGGAACACTGAAGCTTTCTTT. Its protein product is CASSSGTANRNTEAFF.

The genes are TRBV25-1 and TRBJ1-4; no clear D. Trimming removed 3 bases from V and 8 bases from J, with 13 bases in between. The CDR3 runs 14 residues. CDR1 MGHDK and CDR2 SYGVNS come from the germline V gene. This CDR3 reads CASSESGSGEKLFF. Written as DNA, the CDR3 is TGTGCCAGCAGTGAGTCGGGCAGCGGCGAAAAACTGTTTTTT.

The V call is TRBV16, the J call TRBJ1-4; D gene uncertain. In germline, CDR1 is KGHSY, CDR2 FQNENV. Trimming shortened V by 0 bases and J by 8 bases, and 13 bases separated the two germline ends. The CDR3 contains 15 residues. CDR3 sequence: CASSQSGSLLEKLFF. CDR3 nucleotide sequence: TGTGCCAGCAGCCAATCGGGCAGCCTGCTAGAAAAACTGTTTTTT.

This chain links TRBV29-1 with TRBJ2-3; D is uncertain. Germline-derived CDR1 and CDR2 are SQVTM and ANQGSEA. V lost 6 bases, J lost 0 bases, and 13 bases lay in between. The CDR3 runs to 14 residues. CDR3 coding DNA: TGCAGCGTAACGGTCGTGGGGAGCACAGATACGCAGTATTTT. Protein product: CSVTVVGSTDTQYF.

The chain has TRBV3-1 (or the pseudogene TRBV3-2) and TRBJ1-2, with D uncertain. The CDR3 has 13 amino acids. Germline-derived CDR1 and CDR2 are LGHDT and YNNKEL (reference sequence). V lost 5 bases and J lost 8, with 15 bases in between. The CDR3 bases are TGTGCCAGCAGCAAGTCTGGAAGCGGAGGCTACACCTTC. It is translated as CASSKSGSGGYTF.

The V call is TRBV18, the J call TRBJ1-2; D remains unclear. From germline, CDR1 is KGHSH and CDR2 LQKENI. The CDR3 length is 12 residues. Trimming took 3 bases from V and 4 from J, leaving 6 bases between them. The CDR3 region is CASSPEGYGYTF. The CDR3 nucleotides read TGTGCCAGCTCACCCGAAGGCTATGGCTACACCTTC. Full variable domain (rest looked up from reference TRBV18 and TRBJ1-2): NAGVMQNPRHLVRRRGQEARLRCSPMKGHSHVYWYRQLPEEGLKFMVYLQKENIIDESGMPKERFSAEFPKEGPSILRIQQVVRGDSAAYFCASSPEGYGYTFGSGTRLTVV.

The CDR3 DNA follows: TGTGCCAGCAGCTCTATCAGGAGTTCTAACTATGGCTACACCTTC. This sequence encodes CASSSIRSSNYGYTF. The rearrangement links TRBV11-2 to TRBJ1-2; D not resolved. Germline lookup yields CDR1 SGHAT and CDR2 FQNNGV. CDR3 length equals 15 residues. Trimming took 4 bases from V and 0 from J, leaving 12 bases between them.

CDR3 in amino acids: CASSSPKNEKLFF. CDR3 DNA sequence: TGTGCCAGCAGCTCACCTAAAAATGAAAAACTGTTTTTT. This chain joins TRBV7-2 and TRBJ1-4; D is uncertain. The germline CDR1 and CDR2 sequences are SGHTA and FQGNSA. Trimming took off 4 bases at V and 5 bases at J, with 8 bases between the two ends. This CDR3 is built from 13 residues.

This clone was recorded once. The CDR3 bases are TGCGCCAGCAGTTACACAGGGACTAGCGGGACCCTCTCCTTTTACGAGCAGTACTTC. It specifies CASSYTGTSGTLSFYEQYF. This chain connects TRBV5-1 to TRBJ2-7; 13 bases match TRBD2. The CDR3 totals 19 residues. The germline gives CDR1 SGHRS, CDR2 YFSETQ. The junction had 18 bases not matched to a gene; V was cut back by 5 bases and J by 4 bases.

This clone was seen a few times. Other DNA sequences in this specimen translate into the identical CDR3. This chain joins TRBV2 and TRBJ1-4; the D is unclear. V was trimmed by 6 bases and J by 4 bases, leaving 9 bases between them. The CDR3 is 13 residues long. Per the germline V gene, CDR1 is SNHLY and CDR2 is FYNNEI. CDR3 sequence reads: CASSRDHNEKLFF. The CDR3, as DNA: TGTGCCAGCAGCCGCGACCATAATGAAAAACTGTTTTTT.